Listed below are T cell receptor beta chains from one sample, sequenced in a study of control samples from healthy donors and cancer patients. Produced via immunoSEQ multiplex PCR; TCRdb's table is partial and in-frame only. The sample includes about 98,000 clones, about 80% of them seen just once. The source material was blood. The receptors shown here come from a woman in her twenties or thirties in good health. CDR3s include the opening cysteine and the closing phenylalanine or tryptophan. D genes are given only for firm matches. Some rows mark clone size as missing; the rest say once, few, many or name a class of expanded clone.

CDR3 length	clone size	V gene	D gene	J gene	CDR3 protein	CDR3 DNA
15	NA	TRBV7-2	TRBD1	TRBJ1-5	CASSSRTGGDQPQHF	TGTGCCAGCAGCTCCCGGACAGGGGGGGATCAGCCCCAGCATTTT
17	NA	TRBV11-2	TRBD2	TRBJ2-1	CASSLGPSAGGPNEQFF	TGTGCCAGCAGCTTAGGACCCTCAGCGGGGGGACCCAATGAGCAGTTCTTC
14	NA	TRBV27	NA	TRBJ1-6	CASSLTGTNSPLHF	TGTGCCAGCAGTTTAACTGGGACCAATTCACCCCTCCACTTT
14	once	TRBV30	NA	TRBJ1-6	CAWSEGFHNSPLHF	TGTGCCTGGAGCGAGGGGTTCCATAATTCACCCCTCCACTTT
14	NA	TRBV5-4	NA	TRBJ2-5	CASSLYRGGETQYF	TGTGCCAGCAGCTTGTACAGGGGAGGGGAGACCCAGTACTTC
15	NA	TRBV5-6	TRBD1	TRBJ2-7	CASSFPGTGAYEQYF	TGTGCCAGCAGCTTCCCCGGGACAGGGGCCTACGAGCAGTACTTC
15	NA	TRBV3-1/TRBV3-2	NA	TRBJ1-6	CASSQVGLYNSPLHF	TGTGCCAGCAGCCAAGTAGGACTCTATAATTCACCCCTCCACTTT
15	NA	TRBV4-3	TRBD1	TRBJ1-2	CASSRVQGANYGYTF	TGCGCCAGCAGCCGGGTACAGGGGGCTAACTATGGCTACACCTTC
13	NA	TRBV6-5	NA	TRBJ2-1	CASSYGGSYDKFF	TGTGCCAGCAGTTACGGGGGGTCGTATGACAAGTTCTTC
15	NA	TRBV5-1	NA	TRBJ2-3	CASSLGTTSTDTQYF	TGCGCCAGCAGCTTGGGGACTACTAGCACAGATACGCAGTATTTT
10	NA	TRBV29-1	NA	TRBJ1-2	CSVEWYGYTF	TGCAGCGTTGAGTGGTATGGCTACACCTTC
14	NA	TRBV19	NA	TRBJ2-7	CASSHPGHSYEQYF	TGTGCCAGTAGTCATCCGGGGCACTCCTACGAGCAGTACTTC
13	NA	TRBV6-5	NA	TRBJ1-5	CASSRGADQPQHF	TGTGCCAGCAGTCGTGGAGCTGATCAGCCCCAGCATTTT
16	NA	TRBV12-5	NA	TRBJ1-2	CASGLVTGGSEYGYTF	TGTGCTAGTGGTTTGGTGACAGGCGGCTCGGAGTATGGCTACACCTTC
13	NA	TRBV2	NA	TRBJ1-1	CASRGGGYTEAFF	TGTGCCAGCAGGGGGGGAGGGTACACTGAAGCTTTCTTT
15	once	TRBV5-5	TRBD2	TRBJ2-1	CASSGTSGGAAEQFF	TGTGCCAGCAGCGGCACTAGCGGGGGGGCCGCCGAGCAGTTCTTC
16	few	TRBV27	TRBD1	TRBJ2-5	CASSSGDRAPQETQYF	TGTGCCAGCAGTTCGGGGGACAGGGCCCCCCAAGAGACCCAGTACTTC
14	NA	TRBV7-3	NA	TRBJ2-2	CASSYGTGGGELFF	TGTGCCAGCAGCTACGGGACTGGGGGTGGGGAGCTGTTTTTT
14	NA	TRBV10-3	NA	TRBJ2-5	CAISAVDSRETQYF	TGTGCCATCAGCGCGGTTGACTCGCGGGAGACCCAGTACTTC
16	NA	TRBV3-1/TRBV3-2	NA	TRBJ2-5	CASSPKGRVPQETQYF	TGTGCCAGCAGCCCCAAAGGTCGGGTACCCCAAGAGACCCAGTACTTC
12	once	TRBV2	NA	TRBJ1-6	CASSGTGAPLHF	TGTGCCAGCAGCGGCACCGGGGCACCCCTCCACTTT
10	once	TRBV10-3	NA	TRBJ1-2	CAISGDGYTF	TGTGCCATCAGCGGAGATGGCTACACCTTC
15	NA	TRBV10-2	NA	TRBJ2-3	CASNLEVGGTDTQYF	TGCGCCAGCAACCTAGAGGTGGGGGGAACAGATACGCAGTATTTT
13	NA	TRBV19	NA	TRBJ2-7	CASGVASSYEQYF	TGTGCCAGCGGGGTCGCGAGCTCCTACGAGCAGTACTTC
14	NA	TRBV25-1	NA	TRBJ2-7	CASSEWADTYEQYF	TGTGCCAGCAGTGAATGGGCGGATACCTACGAGCAGTACTTC
14	NA	TRBV6-6	NA	TRBJ1-1	CASSPGGANTEAFF	TGTGCCAGCAGCCCCGGGGGCGCGAACACTGAAGCTTTCTTT
16	NA	TRBV6-6	NA	TRBJ1-2	CASSYSKRAKDYGYTF	TGTGCCAGCAGTTACTCGAAACGTGCCAAAGACTATGGCTACACCTTC
16	NA	TRBV7-8	TRBD1	TRBJ1-1	CASSLADRMVTTEAFF	TGTGCCAGCAGCTTAGCGGACAGGATGGTTACCACTGAAGCTTTCTTT
15	few	TRBV7-6	TRBD2	TRBJ2-5	CASSLETGGLETQYF	TGTGCCAGCAGCTTAGAGACGGGGGGGCTGGAGACCCAGTACTTC
13	NA	TRBV6-2/TRBV6-3	TRBD1	TRBJ2-7	CASSRQGFHEQYF	TGTGCCAGCAGTAGACAGGGGTTCCACGAGCAGTACTTC
14	NA	TRBV6-6	NA	TRBJ1-1	CASSYGMDVPQAFF	TGTGCCAGCAGTTACGGTATGGATGTCCCCCAGGCTTTCTTT
14	NA	TRBV9	NA	TRBJ1-1	CASSRGGQNTEAFF	TGTGCCAGCAGCCGGGGTGGACAGAACACTGAAGCTTTCTTT
13	NA	TRBV19	NA	TRBJ1-1	CASSIGQYTEAFF	TGTGCCAGTAGTATTGGGCAGTACACTGAAGCTTTCTTT
13	NA	TRBV6-5	NA	TRBJ2-1	CASILGGGNEQFF	TGTGCCAGCATCCTAGGGGGGGGCAATGAGCAGTTCTTC
17	NA	TRBV24-1	TRBD2	TRBJ2-3	CATSDRLAGGTTDTQYF	TGTGCCACCAGTGACCGACTAGCGGGGGGGACCACAGATACGCAGTATTTT
14	NA	TRBV4-2	TRBD2	TRBJ2-4	CASSQPGLAYIQYF	TGTGCCAGCAGCCAGCCGGGACTAGCCTACATTCAGTACTTC
12	NA	TRBV30	TRBD1	TRBJ1-2	CAWNRGLSGYTF	TGTGCCTGGAACAGGGGGCTGAGTGGCTACACCTTC
13	few	TRBV12-3/TRBV12-4	NA	TRBJ1-2	CASRRGPLDGYTF	TGTGCCAGCAGAAGGGGCCCACTCGATGGCTACACCTTC
15	NA	TRBV9	NA	TRBJ2-3	CASSVQGGSTDTQYF	TGTGCCAGCAGCGTACAGGGCGGAAGCACAGATACGCAGTATTTT
11	NA	TRBV20-1	NA	TRBJ1-1	CSALGPREAFF	TGCAGTGCCCTGGGACCCCGTGAAGCTTTCTTT
14	NA	TRBV6-1	NA	TRBJ2-3	CASSEIGQRDTQYF	TGTGCCAGCAGTGAAATTGGACAGCGAGATACGCAGTATTTT
12	once	TRBV5-6	NA	TRBJ2-3	CASSLGADTQYF	TGTGCCAGCAGCTTGGGGGCAGATACGCAGTATTTT
13	NA	TRBV29-1	NA	TRBJ2-7	CSVDGGTRYEQYF	TGCAGCGTTGATGGGGGCACTCGCTACGAGCAGTACTTC
13	few	TRBV29-1	NA	TRBJ1-5	CSVGSYSNQPQHF	TGCAGCGTGGGCAGCTATAGCAATCAGCCCCAGCATTTT
13	few	TRBV6-6	NA	TRBJ2-3	CASSYFFTDTQYF	TGTGCCAGCAGTTACTTCTTTACAGATACGCAGTATTTT
15	NA	TRBV13	NA	TRBJ2-7	CASSSSGTPRDEQYF	TGTGCCAGCAGCTCGTCCGGGACTCCCCGCGACGAGCAGTACTTC
14	NA	TRBV7-2	NA	TRBJ2-3	CASSLSLSTDTQYF	TGTGCCAGCAGCTTATCCCTCAGCACAGATACGCAGTATTTT